A selection of T cell receptor beta chains follows, all from one sample in a study of CD8 T cells in ankylosing spondylitis. MiXCR was run by TCRdb on the 5' RACE reads, yielding one entry per CDR3 protein. The sample shows around 130,000 distinct CDR3 sequences, 9.3% of them seen only once. Sequencing was carried out using blood, either unsorted or a sorted T cell fraction (not recorded which). These receptors came from a male donor with ankylosing spondylitis or in good health (not recorded which). Each CDR3 is given with its conserved first and last residue. Each record gives: CDR3 length, V gene, J gene, D gene, clone size, CDR3 protein, CDR3 DNA. D genes are given only for firm matches. Where a row states a size, it is once, few, many or the class of an expanded clone; other rows omit it.

>16|TRBV7-2|TRBJ2-1|TRBD2|many
CASSWGSGRFYNEQFF
TGTGCCAGCAGCTGGGGTAGCGGGAGGTTTTACAATGAGCAGTTCTTC
>14|TRBV5-1|TRBJ1-6|.|many
CSSSEQGSSSPLHF
TGCTCCAGCAGCGAACAGGGTTCAAGCTCACCCCTCCACTTT
>12|TRBV28|TRBJ2-7|.|.
CASWQQKNEQYF
TGTGCCAGCTGGCAGCAGAAGAACGAGCAGTACTTC
>16|TRBV7-2|TRBJ2-7|.|.
CASSLVGGKAPYEQYF
TGTGCCAGCAGCTTAGTAGGAGGGAAGGCCCCCTACGAGCAGTACTTC
>14|TRBV29-1|TRBJ2-5|.|many
CSVEAQQAWETQYF
TGCAGCGTTGAAGCCCAGCAGGCTTGGGAGACCCAGTACTTC
>16|TRBV12-3/TRBV12-4|TRBJ2-2|TRBD1|many
CASSIGGQISTGELFF
TGTGCCAGCAGCATAGGGGGACAGATATCTACCGGGGAGCTGTTTTTT
>15|TRBV20-1|TRBJ2-1|TRBD2|few
CSASILAGAYNEQFF
TGCAGTGCTAGTATCCTAGCGGGAGCCTACAATGAGCAGTTCTTC
>14|TRBV9|TRBJ1-3|.|few
CASSVGLEGNTIYF
TGTGCCAGCAGCGTAGGCTTGGAGGGAAACACCATATATTTT
>13|TRBV5-5|TRBJ2-7|.|many
CASQGPPKYEQYF
TGTGCCAGCCAGGGACCTCCCAAATACGAGCAGTACTTC
>15|TRBV20-1|TRBJ2-4|.|.
CSAGGQVLAKNIQYF
TGCAGTGCTGGGGGCCAAGTACTAGCCAAAAACATTCAGTACTTC
>19|TRBV5-1|TRBJ2-1|.|many
CASSSSPISSRSFYNEQFF
TGCGCCAGCAGCTCATCTCCGATATCCAGCCGGTCTTTTTACAATGAGCAGTTCTTC
>13|TRBV2|TRBJ2-2|.|many
CASRASGYGELFF
TGTGCCAGCAGGGCGAGCGGCTACGGGGAGCTGTTTTTT
>14|TRBV7-9|TRBJ2-7|.|many
CASSLMGGSYEQYF
TGTGCCAGCAGCTTAATGGGGGGAAGCTACGAGCAGTACTTC
>13|TRBV7-2|TRBJ2-7|.|.
CASSTTTTYEQYF
TGTGCCAGCAGCACGACTACGACCTACGAGCAGTACTTC
>14|TRBV29-1|TRBJ2-1|TRBD1|few
CSVEPGQGGDEQFF
TGCAGCGTTGAACCGGGACAGGGGGGGGATGAGCAGTTCTTC
>16|TRBV7-3|TRBJ2-3|TRBD2|many
CASSLGTAGVQDTQYF
TGTGCCAGCAGCTTAGGAACGGCGGGAGTTCAAGATACGCAGTATTTT
>14|TRBV30|TRBJ1-6|.|.
CAWRGPGSGSPLHF
TGTGCCTGGAGGGGACCCGGGAGTGGGTCACCCCTCCACTTT
>15|TRBV27|TRBJ2-4|.|many
CASSSGGPWVNIQYF
TGTGCCAGCAGCTCAGGAGGGCCTTGGGTAAACATTCAGTACTTC
>13|TRBV20-1|TRBJ2-7|.|many
CSVSGRSSYEQYF
TGCAGTGTATCAGGGAGGAGCTCCTACGAGCAGTACTTC
>11|TRBV12-3/TRBV12-4|TRBJ2-1|.|many
CASSDYNEQFF
TGTGCCAGCAGCGACTACAATGAGCAGTTCTTC
>16|TRBV4-2|TRBJ1-3|.|few
CASSQDTAEAGNTIYF
TGTGCCAGCAGCCAAGATACGGCAGAAGCTGGAAACACCATATATTTT
>13|TRBV9|TRBJ1-1|.|many
CASSVSGNTEAFF
TGTGCCAGCAGCGTATCAGGGAACACTGAAGCTTTCTTT
>12|TRBV7-2|TRBJ2-1|.|.
CASTTVYNEQFF
TGTGCCTCCACGACTGTGTACAATGAGCAGTTCTTC
>13|TRBV12-3/TRBV12-4|TRBJ1-5|.|many
CASSLTSNQPQHF
TGTGCCAGCAGTTTAACGAGCAATCAGCCCCAGCATTTT
>16|TRBV3-1|TRBJ1-6|TRBD1|few
CASSHVSTGGNSPLHF
TGTGCCAGCAGCCATGTATCGACAGGGGGGAATTCACCCCTCCACTTT
>13|TRBV20-1|TRBJ2-3|TRBD2|many
CSARVAGEATQYF
TGCAGTGCTAGGGTAGCGGGAGAGGCCACGCAGTATTTT
>16|TRBV5-6|TRBJ2-5|TRBD2|many
CASSLEAGEIQETQYF
TGTGCCAGCAGCTTGGAGGCGGGGGAAATACAAGAGACCCAGTACTTC
>15|TRBV28|TRBJ1-5|.|many
CASSLVAGSNQPQHF
TGTGCCAGCAGTTTAGTGGCTGGGAGCAATCAGCCCCAGCATTTT
>14|TRBV6-5|TRBJ2-7|TRBD1|few
CASSYGQGWYEQYF
TGTGCCAGCAGTTACGGACAGGGATGGTACGAGCAGTACTTC
>13|TRBV5-1|TRBJ2-7|.|many
CASSLGLVDEQYF
TGCGCCAGCAGCTTGGGGTTGGTAGACGAGCAGTACTTC
>14|TRBV9|TRBJ1-1|TRBD1|many
CASSPRTGLTEAFF
TGTGCCAGCAGCCCCCGGACAGGGCTGACTGAAGCTTTCTTT
>13|TRBV27|TRBJ2-7|.|many
CASPRTSSYEQYF
TGTGCCAGCCCAAGGACATCCTCCTACGAGCAGTACTTC
>20|TRBV4-1|TRBJ2-1|.|many
CASSQELPTSGQSSYNEQFF
TGCGCCAGCAGCCAAGAATTGCCGACAAGCGGACAGAGCTCCTACAATGAGCAGTTCTTC
>15|TRBV3-1|TRBJ1-6|TRBD1|few
CASSPTGQAGSPLHF
TGTGCCAGCAGCCCCACCGGACAGGCGGGTTCACCCCTCCACTTT
>12|TRBV7-2|TRBJ1-2|.|.
CASSWALGGYTF
TGTGCCAGCAGCTGGGCGCTTGGAGGCTACACCTTC
>14|TRBV5-1|TRBJ2-7|.|many
CASSFFGETYEQYF
TGCGCCAGCAGCTTTTTTGGGGAGACCTACGAGCAGTACTTC
>15|TRBV29-1|TRBJ2-1|TRBD2|many
CSVGALAGPYNEQFF
TGCAGCGTGGGGGCGCTAGCGGGGCCCTACAATGAGCAGTTCTTC
>17|TRBV7-6|TRBJ2-7|TRBD1|.
CASSLAVFRTGGYEQYF
TGTGCCAGCAGCCTAGCTGTTTTCCGGACAGGGGGCTACGAGCAGTACTTC
>14|TRBV6-2/TRBV6-3|TRBJ1-5|TRBD1|few
CASSFRQGRQPQHF
TGTGCCAGCAGTTTCCGACAGGGGCGTCAGCCCCAGCATTTT
>15|TRBV28|TRBJ2-3|TRBD1|few
CASRSGTGGVNTQYF
TGTGCCAGCAGGTCCGGGACAGGGGGCGTGAATACGCAGTATTTT
>15|TRBV7-3|TRBJ2-3|.|many
CASSLRVGSTDTQYF
TGTGCCAGCAGCTTAAGGGTCGGATCCACAGATACGCAGTATTTT
>18|TRBV23-1|TRBJ2-1|TRBD1|.
CASSQSAIRGRSPPEQFF
TGCGCCAGCAGTCAATCGGCGATAAGGGGGCGATCTCCTCCTGAGCAGTTCTTC
>16|TRBV4-3|TRBJ2-7|TRBD2|many
CASSQDWREGLGEQYF
TGCGCCAGCAGCCAAGACTGGCGGGAGGGCCTTGGCGAGCAGTACTTC
>16|TRBV20-1|TRBJ2-1|TRBD2|many
CSARGGASGFYNEQFF
TGCAGTGCTAGAGGGGGCGCTAGCGGCTTCTACAATGAGCAGTTCTTC
>15|TRBV18|TRBJ1-2|TRBD1|many
CASSPLLGTEYGYTF
TGTGCCAGCTCACCACTCCTCGGGACAGAGTATGGCTACACCTTC
>17|TRBV29-1|TRBJ2-1|.|many
CSVRSGKSQSSYNEQFF
TGCAGCGTTCGGTCGGGGAAATCCCAAAGCTCCTACAATGAGCAGTTCTTC
>14|TRBV7-3|TRBJ2-5|TRBD2|few
CASSLGGREGTQYF
TGTGCCAGCAGCTTAGGCGGGAGGGAAGGGACCCAGTACTTC
>15|TRBV20-1|TRBJ2-7|TRBD2|.
CSARDSGGQRYEQYF
TGCAGTGCTAGAGATTCGGGAGGCCAACGCTACGAGCAGTACTTC
>15|TRBV20-1|TRBJ2-5|TRBD1|many
CSARDLAGGGETQYF
TGCAGTGCTAGAGATCTAGCAGGGGGCGGGGAGACCCAGTACTTC
>13|TRBV7-9|TRBJ2-1|.|many
CASSPWKRHEQFF
TGTGCCAGCAGCCCTTGGAAGAGACATGAGCAGTTCTTC
>15|TRBV7-2|TRBJ1-5|.|many
CASSLNGDFFQPQHF
TGTGCCAGCAGCTTAAATGGGGACTTCTTTCAGCCCCAGCATTTT
>14|TRBV24-1|TRBJ2-1|TRBD2|.
CARGPGGFGNEQFF
TGTGCTAGAGGCCCGGGAGGGTTTGGCAATGAGCAGTTCTTC
>12|TRBV29-1|TRBJ2-3|.|.
CSARTLSDTQYF
TGCAGCGCCAGGACCCTCTCAGATACGCAGTATTTT
>17|TRBV7-2|TRBJ2-2|TRBD2|many
CASSSPRTSGYTGELFF
TGTGCCAGCAGCTCCCCACGGACTAGCGGTTACACCGGGGAGCTGTTTTTT